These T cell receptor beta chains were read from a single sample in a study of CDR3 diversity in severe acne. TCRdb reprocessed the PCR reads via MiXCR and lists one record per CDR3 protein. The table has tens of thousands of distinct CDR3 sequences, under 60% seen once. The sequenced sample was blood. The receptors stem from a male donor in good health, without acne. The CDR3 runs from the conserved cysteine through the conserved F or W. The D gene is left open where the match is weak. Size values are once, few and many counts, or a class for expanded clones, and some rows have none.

CSARTSGVVVDTQYF	TGCAGTGCTAGGACTAGCGGGGTGGTCGTGGATACGCAGTATTTT	-	TRBV20-1	TRBJ2-3	TRBD2
CSSRASGTDTQYF	TGCAGCTCCAGAGCCAGCGGCACAGATACGCAGTATTTT	once	TRBV20-1	TRBJ2-3	-
CAIRRIDF	TGTGCCATCAGGAGAATAGATTTT	-	TRBV10-3	TRBJ2-3	-
CSVDVEETQYF	TGCAGTGTGGACGTGGAGGAGACCCAGTACTTC	-	TRBV20-1	TRBJ2-5	-
CASSPLQGGMVTEAFF	TGTGCCAGCAGCCCATTGCAGGGGGGTATGGTCACTGAAGCTTTCTTT	-	TRBV7-8	TRBJ1-1	TRBD1
CASSEFILGGGYEQYF	TGTGCCAGCAGTGAATTTATCCTGGGGGGAGGATACGAGCAGTACTTC	-	TRBV2	TRBJ2-7	-
CASSRVGGTETQYF	TGTGCCAGCAGCCGGGTAGGAGGCACTGAGACCCAGTACTTC	few	TRBV7-9	TRBJ2-5	-
CASSKDRGGNQPQHF	TGTGCCAGTAGTAAGGACAGGGGAGGCAATCAGCCCCAGCATTTT	-	TRBV25-1	TRBJ1-5	TRBD1
CSARRDLTTGELYF	TGCAGTGCTAGGAGGGACCTCACCACCGGGGAGCTGTACTTC	-	TRBV20-1	TRBJ2-7	-
CASSQPLSGRAVTDTQYF	TGCGCCAGCAGCCAGCCCCTCAGCGGGAGGGCCGTGACAGATACGCAGTATTTT	once	TRBV4-1	TRBJ2-3	TRBD2
CASSLSGGKDEKLFF	TGCGCCAGCAGCTTAAGTGGGGGAAAAGATGAAAAACTGTTTTTT	once	TRBV5-1	TRBJ1-4	-
CSAWTGGLWTEAFF	TGCAGTGCTTGGACAGGGGGCCTATGGACTGAAGCTTTCTTT	-	TRBV20-1	TRBJ1-1	TRBD1
CASSWPRTGMNTEAFF	TGTGCCAGCAGTTGGCCCCGGACAGGAATGAACACTGAAGCTTTCTTT	-	TRBV2	TRBJ1-1	TRBD1
CSALTGIGSPLHF	TGCAGCGCATTGACAGGGATCGGTTCACCCCTCCACTTT	few	TRBV29-1	TRBJ1-6	TRBD1
CAISDSSGANYGYTF	TGTGCCATCTCGGACAGCTCTGGGGCCAACTATGGCTACACCTTC	-	TRBV10-3	TRBJ1-2	-
CASSQEMGTRTRLAGGTDTQYF	TGTGCCAGCAGCCAAGAAATGGGAACCCGAACGCGCCTAGCGGGGGGCACAGATACGCAGTATTTT	many	TRBV4-2	TRBJ2-3	TRBD2
CSVILTGPMNTEAFF	TGCAGCGTCATATTGACAGGGCCTATGAACACTGAAGCTTTCTTT	few	TRBV29-1	TRBJ1-1	TRBD1
CASSLGASYQETQYF	TGTGCCAGCAGCTTGGGGGCCTCGTACCAAGAGACCCAGTACTTC	-	TRBV5-1	TRBJ2-5	-
CAIRKGLENTGELFF	TGTGCCATCAGAAAGGGACTAGAGAACACCGGGGAGCTGTTTTTT	-	TRBV10-3	TRBJ2-2	TRBD2
CASSLRSGETQYF	TGTGCCAGCAGTTTAAGATCGGGGGAGACCCAGTACTTC	many	TRBV28	TRBJ2-5	-
CATSDPGQGGTDTQYF	TGTGCCACCAGTGATCCCGGACAGGGGGGGACAGATACGCAGTATTTT	-	TRBV24-1	TRBJ2-3	TRBD1
CASSQLRDYGYTF	TGTGCCAGCAGCCAACTTCGGGACTATGGCTACACCTTC	-	TRBV4-2	TRBJ1-2	-
CASSFSGGAEGPDTQYF	TGTGCCAGCAGCTTTAGCGGGGGGGCCGAGGGCCCAGATACGCAGTATTTT	many	TRBV9	TRBJ2-3	TRBD2
CASSQEYWGNTEAFF	TGTGCCAGCAGCCAAGAATATTGGGGGAACACTGAAGCTTTCTTT	-	TRBV3-1	TRBJ1-1	-
CASSADRAETQYF	TGTGCCAGCAGCGCCGACAGGGCCGAGACCCAGTACTTC	-	TRBV9	TRBJ2-5	TRBD1
CATLTSGREDTQYF	TGTGCCACCCTGACTAGCGGGAGAGAAGATACGCAGTATTTT	-	TRBV10-3	TRBJ2-3	TRBD2
CSVKITSPLHF	TGCAGCGTCAAGATCACCTCACCCCTCCACTTT	many	TRBV29-1	TRBJ1-6	-
CASSYSQGATDTQYF	TGTGCCAGCAGTTACTCGCAGGGGGCCACAGATACGCAGTATTTT	many	TRBV6-6	TRBJ2-3	TRBD1
CASSQGLKGPYGYTF	TGCGCCAGCAGCCAAGGCTTAAAGGGACCCTATGGCTACACCTTC	few	TRBV4-1	TRBJ1-2	-
CATSAYREVFF	TGTGCCACCAGTGCTTACAGGGAGGTGTTTTTT	-	TRBV24-1	TRBJ2-2	-
CSILSGSDQPQHF	TGCAGCATTCTCTCGGGCAGCGATCAGCCCCAGCATTTT	-	TRBV29-1	TRBJ1-5	-
CSHRPPPEQYF	TGCAGTCATCGGCCCCCCCCCGAGCAGTACTTC	-	TRBV20-1	TRBJ2-7	-
CASSPYRLGANYGYTF	TGTGCCAGCAGCCCCTACCGTCTGGGAGCTAACTATGGCTACACCTTC	few	TRBV7-2	TRBJ1-2	-
CASSFARLPSQPQHF	TGTGCCAGCAGCTTTGCCAGGCTCCCTAGTCAGCCCCAGCATTTT	-	TRBV7-2	TRBJ1-5	-
CSVNRRYTEAFF	TGCAGCGTTAACCGTCGGTACACTGAAGCTTTCTTT	-	TRBV29-1	TRBJ1-1	-
CSVGRPDTEAFF	TGCAGCGTGGGACGGCCGGACACTGAAGCTTTCTTT	few	TRBV29-1	TRBJ1-1	-
CASRDRAGTEAFF	TGTGCCAGCAGGGACAGGGCGGGAACTGAAGCTTTCTTT	few	TRBV7-9	TRBJ1-1	TRBD1
CASTRQGARGELFF	TGCGCCAGCACCCGACAGGGGGCGAGAGGGGAGCTGTTTTTT	-	TRBV5-1	TRBJ2-2	TRBD1
CASRRTDHSGNTIYF	TGTGCCAGCAGAAGGACAGATCACTCTGGAAACACCATATATTTT	few	TRBV2	TRBJ1-3	-
CASWGGRSTDTQYF	TGTGCCAGCTGGGGCGGGAGGAGCACAGATACGCAGTATTTT	-	TRBV11-3	TRBJ2-3	TRBD2
CASSEAARAFSNQPQHF	TGTGCCAGCAGTGAAGCGGCCAGGGCCTTCAGCAATCAGCCCCAGCATTTT	few	TRBV6-6	TRBJ1-5	-
CASSAQGESEAFF	TGCGCCAGCAGTGCCCAAGGGGAGAGTGAAGCTTTCTTT	few	TRBV10-1	TRBJ1-1	-
CASSLRGGETQYF	TGTGCCAGCAGCTTGCGGGGGGGAGAGACCCAGTACTTC	-	TRBV5-4	TRBJ2-5	TRBD2
CSAPGTGNYEQYF	TGCAGTGCCCCCGGGACAGGGAACTACGAGCAGTACTTC	-	TRBV20-1	TRBJ2-7	TRBD1
CASSEGASGRNTEAFF	TGTGCCAGCAGTGAAGGAGCTAGCGGGAGGAACACTGAAGCTTTCTTT	-	TRBV25-1	TRBJ1-1	-
CASSRTGGFSPLHF	TGTGCCAGCAGTCGGACAGGGGGCTTTTCACCCCTCCACTTT	-	TRBV11-3	TRBJ1-6	TRBD1
CASGPGFRQPQHF	TGTGCCAGCGGCCCAGGGTTCAGGCAGCCCCAGCATTTT	-	TRBV5-6	TRBJ1-5	-
CASSLWFANTEAFF	TGTGCCAGCAGTTTGTGGTTCGCGAACACTGAAGCTTTCTTT	-	TRBV27	TRBJ1-1	-
CSARAGDEETQYF	TGCAGTGCTAGGGCGGGAGATGAAGAGACCCAGTACTTC	-	TRBV20-1	TRBJ2-5	TRBD2
CASSKTSIYSNQPQHF	TGTGCCAGCAGCAAAACGTCCATATATAGCAATCAGCCCCAGCATTTT	-	TRBV21-1	TRBJ1-5	-
CATSDPGSGRTKRETQYF	TGTGCCACCAGTGACCCCGGTAGCGGGAGGACCAAGCGGGAGACCCAGTACTTC	-	TRBV24-1	TRBJ2-5	TRBD2
CASSKGANQPQHF	TGCGCCAGCAGCAAGGGGGCAAATCAGCCCCAGCATTTT	-	TRBV5-1	TRBJ1-5	TRBD1
CSAPGTSGAQYEQYF	TGCAGTGCTCCGGGGACTAGCGGGGCCCAGTACGAGCAGTACTTC	-	TRBV20-1	TRBJ2-7	TRBD2
CASSLEDRVNTEAFF	TGTGCCAGCAGCTTAGAGGACAGGGTGAACACTGAAGCTTTCTTT	many	TRBV7-2	TRBJ1-1	TRBD1
CASSSQEMDNSPLHF	TGCGCCAGCAGCTCGCAGGAGATGGATAATTCACCCCTCCACTTT	-	TRBV5-1	TRBJ1-6	-